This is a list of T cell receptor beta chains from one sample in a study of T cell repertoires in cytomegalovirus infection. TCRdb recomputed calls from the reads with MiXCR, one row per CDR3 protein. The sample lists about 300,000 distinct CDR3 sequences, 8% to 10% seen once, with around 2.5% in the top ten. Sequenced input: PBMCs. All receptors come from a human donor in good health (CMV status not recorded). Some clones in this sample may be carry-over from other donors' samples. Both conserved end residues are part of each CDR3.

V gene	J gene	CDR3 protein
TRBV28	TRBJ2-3	CASSPPWGGETDTQYF
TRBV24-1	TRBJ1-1	CATSDYRTGEAFF
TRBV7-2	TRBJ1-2	CASSPTGRSNYGYTF
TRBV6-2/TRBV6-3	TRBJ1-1	CASSYRQKNTEAFF
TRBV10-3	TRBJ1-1	CAIRRTDDSEAFF
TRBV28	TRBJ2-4	CASSSGQRAKNIQYF
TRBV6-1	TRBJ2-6	CASSPPPGRGANVLTF
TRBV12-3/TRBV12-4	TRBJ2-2	CASSLGELRELFF
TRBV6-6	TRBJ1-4	CASSGTGQGPEKLFF
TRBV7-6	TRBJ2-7	CASSLGEWYEQYF
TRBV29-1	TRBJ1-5	CSVGGDSNQPQHF
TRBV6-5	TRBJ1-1	CASKITGLRTEAFF
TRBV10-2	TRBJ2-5	CASSDFGGIETQYF
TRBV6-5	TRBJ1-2	CASSYSYRGIGYGYTF
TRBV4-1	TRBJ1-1	CASSQERTQNTEAFF
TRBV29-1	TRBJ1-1	CSVHGQRGPEAFF
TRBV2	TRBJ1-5	CASTRASGNQPQHF
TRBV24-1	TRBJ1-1	CATSESTGMNTEAFF